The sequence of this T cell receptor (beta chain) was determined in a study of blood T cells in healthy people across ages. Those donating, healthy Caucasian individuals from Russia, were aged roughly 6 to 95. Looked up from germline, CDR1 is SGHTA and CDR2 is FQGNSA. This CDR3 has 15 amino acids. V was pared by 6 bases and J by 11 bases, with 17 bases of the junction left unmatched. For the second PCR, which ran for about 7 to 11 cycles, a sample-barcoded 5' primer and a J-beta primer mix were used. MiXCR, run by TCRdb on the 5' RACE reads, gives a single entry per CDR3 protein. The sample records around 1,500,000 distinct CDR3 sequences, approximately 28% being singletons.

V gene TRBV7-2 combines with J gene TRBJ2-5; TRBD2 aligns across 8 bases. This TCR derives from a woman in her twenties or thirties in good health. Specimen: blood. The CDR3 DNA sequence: TGTGCCAGCAGGGCCGCGGGGGGCGGTGGCAATGAGCAGTACTTC. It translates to CASRAAGGGGNEQYF.